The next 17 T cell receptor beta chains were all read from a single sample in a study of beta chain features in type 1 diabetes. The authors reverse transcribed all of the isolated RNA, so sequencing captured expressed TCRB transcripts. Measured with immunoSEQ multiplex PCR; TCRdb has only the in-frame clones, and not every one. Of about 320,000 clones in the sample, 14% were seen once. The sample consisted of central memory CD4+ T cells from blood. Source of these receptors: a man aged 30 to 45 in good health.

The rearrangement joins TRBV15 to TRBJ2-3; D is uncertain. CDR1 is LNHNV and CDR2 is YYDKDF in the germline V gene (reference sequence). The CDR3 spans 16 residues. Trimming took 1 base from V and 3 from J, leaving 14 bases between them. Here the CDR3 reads CATSRVGPMRTDTQYF. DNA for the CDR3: TGTGCCACCAGCAGAGTAGGACCCATGAGGACAGATACGCAGTATTTT.

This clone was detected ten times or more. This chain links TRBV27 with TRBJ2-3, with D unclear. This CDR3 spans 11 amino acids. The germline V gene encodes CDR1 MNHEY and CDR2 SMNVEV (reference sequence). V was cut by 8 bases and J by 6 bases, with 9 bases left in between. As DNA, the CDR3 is TGTGCCAGCGGGATAGTGGATACGCAGTATTTT. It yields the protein CASGIVDTQYF.

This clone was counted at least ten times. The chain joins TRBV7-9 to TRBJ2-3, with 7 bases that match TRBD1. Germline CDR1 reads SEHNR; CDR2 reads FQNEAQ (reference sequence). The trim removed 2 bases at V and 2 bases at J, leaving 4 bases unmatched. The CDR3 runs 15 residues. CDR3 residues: CASSLRDSATDTQYF. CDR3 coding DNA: TGTGCCAGCAGCTTAAGGGACAGTGCCACAGATACGCAGTATTTT. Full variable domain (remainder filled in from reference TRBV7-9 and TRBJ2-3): DTGVSQNPRHKITKRGQNVTFRCDPISEHNRLYWYRQTLGQGPEFLTYFQNEAQLEKSRLLSDRFSAERPKGSFSTLEIQRTEQGDSAMYLCASSLRDSATDTQYFGPGTRLTVL.

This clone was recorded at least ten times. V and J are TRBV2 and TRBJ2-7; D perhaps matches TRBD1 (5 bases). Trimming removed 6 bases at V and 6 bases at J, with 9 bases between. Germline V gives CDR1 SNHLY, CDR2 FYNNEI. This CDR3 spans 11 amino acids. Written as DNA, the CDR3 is TGTGCCAGCAGGGGCCAGGGCGAGCAGTACGTC. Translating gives CASRGQGEQYV.

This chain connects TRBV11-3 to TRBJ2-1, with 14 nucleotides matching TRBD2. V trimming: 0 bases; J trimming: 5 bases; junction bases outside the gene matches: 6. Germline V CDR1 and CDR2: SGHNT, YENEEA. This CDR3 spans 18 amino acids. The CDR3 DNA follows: TGTGCCAGCAGCTTAGACAGGACTAGCGGGAGGCGGAACAATGAGCAGTTCTTC. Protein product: CASSLDRTSGRRNNEQFF.

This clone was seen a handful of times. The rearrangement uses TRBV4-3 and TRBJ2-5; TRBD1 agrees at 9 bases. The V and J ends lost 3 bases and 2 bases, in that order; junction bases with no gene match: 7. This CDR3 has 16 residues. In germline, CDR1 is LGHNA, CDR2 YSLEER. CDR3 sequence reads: CASSQQTGGRQETQYF. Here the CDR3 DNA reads TGCGCCAGCAGCCAGCAAACAGGGGGCCGGCAAGAGACCCAGTACTTC.

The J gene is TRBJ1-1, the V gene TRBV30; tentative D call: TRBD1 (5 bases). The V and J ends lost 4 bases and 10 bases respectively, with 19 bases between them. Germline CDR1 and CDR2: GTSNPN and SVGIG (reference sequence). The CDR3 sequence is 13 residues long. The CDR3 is CAWKPLGAAGAFF. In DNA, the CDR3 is TGTGCCTGGAAACCCCTCGGGGCCGCAGGAGCTTTCTTT.

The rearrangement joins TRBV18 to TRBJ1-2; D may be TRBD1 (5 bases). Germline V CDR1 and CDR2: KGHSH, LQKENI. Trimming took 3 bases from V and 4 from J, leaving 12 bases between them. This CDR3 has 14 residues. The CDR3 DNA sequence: TGTGCCAGCTCACCGCCGGGACGGACCTATGGCTACACCTTC. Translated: CASSPPGRTYGYTF.

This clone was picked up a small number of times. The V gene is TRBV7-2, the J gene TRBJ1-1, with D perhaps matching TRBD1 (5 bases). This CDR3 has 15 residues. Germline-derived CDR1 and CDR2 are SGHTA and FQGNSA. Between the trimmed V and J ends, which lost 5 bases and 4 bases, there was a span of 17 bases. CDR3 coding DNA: TGTGCCAGCAGCAAAGGGGCCTCCGGGAGCACTGAAGCTTTCTTT. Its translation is CASSKGASGSTEAFF.

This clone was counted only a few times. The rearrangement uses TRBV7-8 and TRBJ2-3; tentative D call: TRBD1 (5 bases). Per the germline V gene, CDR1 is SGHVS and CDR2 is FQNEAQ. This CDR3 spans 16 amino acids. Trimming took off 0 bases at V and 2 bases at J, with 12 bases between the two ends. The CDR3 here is CASSLALGRATDTQYF. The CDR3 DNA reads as TGTGCCAGCAGCTTAGCGCTAGGCAGGGCCACAGATACGCAGTATTTT.

The CDR3 protein is CAWSVVPLGKNIQYF. The CDR3, as DNA: TGTGCCTGGAGTGTAGTACCCCTTGGCAAAAACATTCAGTACTTC. V gene TRBV30 combines with J gene TRBJ2-4; D not resolved. Germline CDR1 GTSNPN, CDR2 SVGIG (reference sequence). This CDR3 is built from 15 residues. V lost 0 bases, J lost 3 bases, and 12 bases lay in between.

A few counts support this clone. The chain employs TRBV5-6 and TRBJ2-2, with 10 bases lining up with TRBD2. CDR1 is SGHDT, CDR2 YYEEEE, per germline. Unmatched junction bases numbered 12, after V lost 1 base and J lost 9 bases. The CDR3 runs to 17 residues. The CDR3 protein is CASSLPGWTSGSRELFF. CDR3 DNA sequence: TGTGCCAGCAGCTTGCCCGGTTGGACTAGCGGTTCTCGGGAGCTGTTTTTT.

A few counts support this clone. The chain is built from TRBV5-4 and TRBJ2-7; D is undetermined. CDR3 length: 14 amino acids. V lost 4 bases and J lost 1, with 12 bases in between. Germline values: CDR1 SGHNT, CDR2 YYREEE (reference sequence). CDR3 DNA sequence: TGTGCCAGCAGCGCGCCACCGTTTTCCTACGAGCAGTACTTC. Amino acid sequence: CASSAPPFSYEQYF.

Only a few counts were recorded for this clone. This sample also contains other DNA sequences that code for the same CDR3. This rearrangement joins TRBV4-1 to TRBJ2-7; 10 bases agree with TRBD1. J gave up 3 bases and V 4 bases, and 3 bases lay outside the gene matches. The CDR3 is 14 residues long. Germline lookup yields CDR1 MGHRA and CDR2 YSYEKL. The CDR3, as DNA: TGCGCCAGCAGCCGGGACAGGGGTAGCTACGAGCAGTACTTC. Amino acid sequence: CASSRDRGSYEQYF.

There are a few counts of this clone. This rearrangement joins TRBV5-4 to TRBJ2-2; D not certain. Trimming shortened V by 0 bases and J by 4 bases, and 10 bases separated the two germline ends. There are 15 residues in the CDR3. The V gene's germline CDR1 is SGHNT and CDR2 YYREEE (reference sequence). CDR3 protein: CASSLVGGVTGELFF. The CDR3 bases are TGTGCCAGCAGCTTGGTCGGTGGGGTCACCGGGGAGCTGTTTTTT.

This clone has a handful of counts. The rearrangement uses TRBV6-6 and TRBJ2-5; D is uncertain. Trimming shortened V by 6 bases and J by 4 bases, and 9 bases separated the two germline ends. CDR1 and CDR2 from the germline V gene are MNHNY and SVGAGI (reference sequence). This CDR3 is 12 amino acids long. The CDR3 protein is CASSPTPETQYF. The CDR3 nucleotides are TGTGCCAGCAGCCCCACCCCAGAGACCCAGTACTTC.

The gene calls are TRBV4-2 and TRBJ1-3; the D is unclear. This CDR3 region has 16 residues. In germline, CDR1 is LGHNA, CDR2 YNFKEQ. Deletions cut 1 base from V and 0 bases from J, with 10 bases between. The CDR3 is CASSQVGGNSGNTIYF. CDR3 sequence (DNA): TGTGCCAGCAGCCAAGTAGGAGGGAACTCTGGAAACACCATATATTTT.